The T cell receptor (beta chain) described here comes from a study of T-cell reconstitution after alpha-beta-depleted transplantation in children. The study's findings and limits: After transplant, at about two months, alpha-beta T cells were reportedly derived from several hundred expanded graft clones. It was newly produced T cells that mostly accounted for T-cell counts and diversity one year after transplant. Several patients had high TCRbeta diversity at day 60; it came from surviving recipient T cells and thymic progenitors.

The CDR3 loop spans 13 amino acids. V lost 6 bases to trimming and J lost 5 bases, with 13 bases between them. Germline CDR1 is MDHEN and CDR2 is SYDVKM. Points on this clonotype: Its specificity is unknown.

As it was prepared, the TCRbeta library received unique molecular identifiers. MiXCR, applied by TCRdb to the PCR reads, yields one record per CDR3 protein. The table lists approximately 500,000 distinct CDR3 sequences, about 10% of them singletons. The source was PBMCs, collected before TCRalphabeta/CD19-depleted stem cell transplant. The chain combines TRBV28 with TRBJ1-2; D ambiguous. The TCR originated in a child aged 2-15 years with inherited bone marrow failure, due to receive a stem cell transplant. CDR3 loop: CASRTTELYGYTF. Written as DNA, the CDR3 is TGTGCCAGCAGGACGACGGAGCTATATGGCTACACCTTC.